This TCR beta chain was profiled in a study of blood T cells in healthy people across ages. The CDR3 length is 16 residues. V was cut by 2 bases and J by 9 bases, with 20 bases left in between. Germline V CDR1 and CDR2: SGHTA, FQGTGA. The authors ran a second PCR of 7 to 11 cycles using a sample-barcoded 5' primer and a J-beta primer mix. MiXCR, applied by TCRdb to the 5' RACE reads, yields one record per CDR3 protein. The data show about 1 million distinct CDR3 sequences, with under 55% seen just once and approximately 17% held by the top ten. The material sequenced was blood. The rearrangement joins TRBV7-3 to TRBJ2-1; D is perhaps TRBD2 (6 bases). This receptor was taken from a woman in her fifties or sixties in good health. The chain's CDR3 is CASSLRDSPLAGEQFF. For the CDR3, the DNA is TGTGCCAGCAGCTTACGGGACTCACCTTTAGCTGGTGAGCAGTTCTTC.